This is a list of T cell receptor beta chains from one sample in a study of blood T cell repertoires in COVID-19. Profiling relied on immunoSEQ multiplex PCR, and the TCRdb table lists in-frame clones only, not all of them. The sample contains about 310,000 clones, around 90% of which appear only once. Sequenced input: PBMCs or T cells enriched from blood (not recorded which). The receptors originated from a man aged 55 to 70 who had recovered from COVID-19. Each CDR3 is given with its conserved first and last residue. The D gene is left open where the match is weak. Not every row has a clone size; where given, it reads once, few, many or a size class.

D gene	V gene	J gene	clone size	CDR3 protein	CDR3 DNA
.	TRBV5-4	TRBJ2-5	.	CASSSDRTQETQYF	TGTGCCAGCAGCTCCGACAGGACACAAGAGACCCAGTACTTC
.	TRBV6-6	TRBJ2-1	once	CASSPLGGGPYNEQFF	TGTGCCAGCAGCCCGTTGGGGGGGGGCCCCTACAATGAGCAGTTCTTC
TRBD1	TRBV19	TRBJ2-7	.	CASSIIQGSEQYF	TGTGCCAGTAGTATAATACAGGGGAGCGAGCAGTACTTC
TRBD1	TRBV2	TRBJ2-1	.	CASTPRQGVPNEQFF	TGTGCCAGCACCCCGAGACAGGGGGTCCCCAATGAGCAGTTCTTC
.	TRBV21-1	TRBJ2-3	.	CASSKENAGKCHSTDTQYF	TGTGCCAGCAGCAAAGAGAATGCGGGAAAATGCCATAGCACAGATACGCAGTATTTT
.	TRBV5-1	TRBJ1-2	.	CASRRAVGETSDGYTF	TGCGCCAGCAGACGCGCCGTGGGAGAAACTTCTGATGGCTACACCTTC
.	TRBV7-2	TRBJ1-2	.	CASSPRGRTYGYTF	TGTGCCAGCAGCCCCAGAGGGCGGACCTATGGCTACACCTTC
.	TRBV6-5	TRBJ1-2	.	CASTPGDSRFYGYTF	TGTGCCAGCACCCCCGGAGACAGCAGATTCTATGGCTACACCTTC
.	TRBV15	TRBJ1-1	few	CATSRAGYAEAFF	TGTGCCACCAGCAGGGCAGGGTACGCTGAAGCTTTCTTT
TRBD1	TRBV20-1	TRBJ1-2	once	CSPGQNGYTF	TGCAGTCCGGGACAGAATGGCTACACCTTC
.	TRBV28	TRBJ2-1	.	CASSQTYNEQFF	TGTGCCAGCAGTCAAACCTACAATGAGCAGTTCTTC
.	TRBV7-9	TRBJ1-2	.	CASSLAPLSASGGYTF	TGTGCCAGCAGCTTAGCCCCCTTATCGGCTTCAGGGGGCTACACCTTC
TRBD1	TRBV5-6	TRBJ2-7	once	CASSWAGDRGSEQYF	TGTGCCAGCAGCTGGGCCGGGGACAGGGGGTCGGAGCAGTACTTC
TRBD1	TRBV3-1/TRBV3-2	TRBJ2-7	.	CASSRRQGATEQYF	TGTGCCAGCAGCCGAAGACAGGGGGCAACCGAGCAGTACTTC
.	TRBV19	TRBJ1-1	.	CASSTFYTGSTEAFF	TGTGCCAGTAGCACCTTCTATACAGGGTCCACTGAAGCTTTCTTT
.	TRBV19	TRBJ2-5	.	CASSTPGGAGAQETQYF	TGTGCCAGTAGTACTCCAGGGGGCGCGGGGGCACAAGAGACCCAGTACTTC
.	TRBV12-5	TRBJ1-5	.	CASGHGHDSNQPQHF	TGTGCTAGTGGTCACGGACACGATAGCAATCAGCCCCAGCATTTT
TRBD1	TRBV27	TRBJ1-5	.	CASSSGGSGFQPQHF	TGTGCCAGCAGTTCAGGGGGCAGTGGTTTTCAGCCCCAGCATTTT
TRBD1	TRBV29-1	TRBJ1-1	.	CSSTGSLNTEAFF	TGCAGCTCGACAGGGTCCTTGAACACTGAAGCTTTCTTT
TRBD1	TRBV18	TRBJ1-5	.	CASSPQGQLLIGNQPQHF	TGTGCCAGCTCACCGCAGGGACAGCTTCTTATCGGGAATCAGCCCCAGCATTTT
TRBD1	TRBV11-1	TRBJ1-4	.	CASSASGGTNEKLFF	TGTGCCAGCAGCGCGTCAGGGGGCACTAATGAAAAACTGTTTTTT
TRBD2	TRBV5-5	TRBJ2-1	.	CASRSGTSGFYNEQFF	TGTGCCAGCAGATCCGGGACTAGCGGGTTCTACAATGAGCAGTTCTTC
.	TRBV7-3	TRBJ2-3	.	CASSLYTDTQYF	TGTGCCAGCAGCCTGTACACAGATACGCAGTATTTT
.	TRBV13	TRBJ2-7	.	CASSSGEDYEQYF	TGTGCCAGCAGCTCCGGAGAGGACTACGAGCAGTACTTC
TRBD1	TRBV4-1	TRBJ1-2	.	CASSSQTGANYGYTF	TGCGCCAGCAGCTCCCAGACAGGGGCTAACTATGGCTACACCTTC
.	TRBV20-1	TRBJ1-6	.	CSASGGARSYNSPLHF	TGCAGTGCTAGTGGCGGGGCCCGCTCCTATAATTCACCCCTCCACTTT
.	TRBV27	TRBJ1-5	.	CAAGGGNQPQHF	TGTGCCGCCGGAGGCGGCAATCAGCCCCAGCATTTT
TRBD1	TRBV18	TRBJ1-5	.	CASSTRDRDNQPQHF	TGTGCCAGCTCAACCCGGGACAGGGACAATCAGCCCCAGCATTTT
.	TRBV5-1	TRBJ1-6	.	CASSDPGTHLRSSPLHF	TGCGCCAGCAGCGATCCCGGGACTCACCTGCGGAGTTCACCCCTCCACTTT